This note documents a single T cell receptor (beta chain) sequence. Antigen: not known. The CDR3 consists of 14 residues. Germline V gene lookup returns CDR1 GTSNPN and CDR2 SVGIG (reference sequence). The ends were cut back, 2 bases at V and 4 bases at J, with 9 bases in the middle. The sample is drawn from a study of cytomegalovirus exposure and HLA in healthy donors. Study information: Earlier, almost 120 million unique TCR beta sequences were recovered from about 200 million T cells by an analysis.

Overall study results and limits: A few CMV-associated chains were confirmed in vitro to be specific for CMV antigens. About 87% or about 30% of the time was how often most TCR beta V segments were productive, according to an earlier analysis.

Both 60 Vbeta primers and 13 Jbeta primers went into the PCR. Some clones are missing from TCRdb's copy, which holds only in-frame ones; the method was immunoSEQ multiplex PCR. The data show 170,000 or so clones, roughly 78% seen once. Source material: PBMCs. This TCR was recovered from a woman aged 40-49 years in good health and CMV-seronegative. The chain uses TRBV30 and TRBJ1-6; the D is unclear. CDR3 DNA sequence: TGTGCCTGGAGTACCGGGATTTATAATTCACCCCTCCACTTT. The encoded protein is CAWSTGIYNSPLHF.